Reported below is one T cell receptor beta chain. The sample is drawn from a study of blood T cell repertoires in COVID-19. On the study more broadly: Some COVID-19 samples were acute and others convalescent; all came from the United States, Italy and Spain.

Germline V CDR1 and CDR2: SEHNR, FQNEAQ (reference sequence). The CDR3 contains 14 residues. With 1 base removed from V and 5 bases from J, the gap between germline ends came to 11 bases. The data were produced by immunoSEQ multiplex PCR, yet TCRdb's version contains in-frame clones alone and is incomplete. The sample includes 55,000 to 85,000 clones, 81% of them seen just once. Material: peripheral blood. The chain combines TRBV7-9 with TRBJ1-2, with D possibly matching TRBD1 (5 bases). This clonotype originated in a woman in her 70s with acute or convalescent COVID-19. CDR3 amino acids: CASSLGGGGYGYTF. The CDR3 region has the DNA TGTGCCAGCAGCTTAGGCGGCGGGGGATATGGCTACACCTTC.